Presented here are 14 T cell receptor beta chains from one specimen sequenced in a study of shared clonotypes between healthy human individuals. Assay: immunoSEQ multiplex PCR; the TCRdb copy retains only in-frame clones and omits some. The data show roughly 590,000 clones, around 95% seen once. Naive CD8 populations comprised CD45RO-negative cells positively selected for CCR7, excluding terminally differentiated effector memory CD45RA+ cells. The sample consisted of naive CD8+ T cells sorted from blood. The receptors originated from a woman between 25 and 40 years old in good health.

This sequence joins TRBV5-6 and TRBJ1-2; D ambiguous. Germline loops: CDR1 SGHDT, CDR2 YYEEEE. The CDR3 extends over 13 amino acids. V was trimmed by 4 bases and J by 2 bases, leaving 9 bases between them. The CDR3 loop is CASSRDPNYGYTF. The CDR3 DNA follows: TGTGCCAGCAGCAGAGACCCGAACTATGGCTACACCTTC.

This chain's CDR3 is CAWSTADNSPLHF. The CDR3 DNA sequence: TGTGCCTGGAGCACAGCGGATAATTCACCCCTCCACTTT. The chain combines TRBV30 with TRBJ1-6; no reliable D call. V gave up 3 bases and J gave up 5 bases, with 8 bases separating them. The germline CDR1 and CDR2 sequences are GTSNPN and SVGIG (reference sequence). The CDR3 spans 13 residues.

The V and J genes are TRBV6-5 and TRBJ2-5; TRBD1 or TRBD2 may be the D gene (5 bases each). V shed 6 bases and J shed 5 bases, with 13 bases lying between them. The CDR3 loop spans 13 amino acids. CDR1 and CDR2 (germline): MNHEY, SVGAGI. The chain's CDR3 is CASRPQGEETQYF. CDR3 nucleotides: TGTGCCAGCAGGCCGCAGGGAGAGGAGACCCAGTACTTC.

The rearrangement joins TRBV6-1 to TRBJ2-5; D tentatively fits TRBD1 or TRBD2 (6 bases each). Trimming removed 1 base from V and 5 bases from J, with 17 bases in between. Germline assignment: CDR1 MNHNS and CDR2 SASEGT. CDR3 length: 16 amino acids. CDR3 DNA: TGTGCCAGCAGTGAAGAGTTGGGGGCTGGGGGGGAGACCCAGTACTTC. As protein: CASSEELGAGGETQYF.

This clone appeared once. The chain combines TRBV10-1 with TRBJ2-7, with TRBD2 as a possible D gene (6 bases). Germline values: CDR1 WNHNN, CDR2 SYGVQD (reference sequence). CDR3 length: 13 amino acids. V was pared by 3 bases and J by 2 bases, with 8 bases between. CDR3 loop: CASSDSGTYEQYF. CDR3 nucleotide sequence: TGCGCCAGCAGTGATAGCGGCACCTACGAGCAGTACTTC.

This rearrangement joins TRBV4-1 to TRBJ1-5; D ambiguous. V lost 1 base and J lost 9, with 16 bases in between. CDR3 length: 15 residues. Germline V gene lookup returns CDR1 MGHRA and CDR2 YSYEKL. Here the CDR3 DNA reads TGCGCCAGCAGCCAAGTAAATGCGCCTCAGGCGCCCCAGCATTTT. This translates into CASSQVNAPQAPQHF.

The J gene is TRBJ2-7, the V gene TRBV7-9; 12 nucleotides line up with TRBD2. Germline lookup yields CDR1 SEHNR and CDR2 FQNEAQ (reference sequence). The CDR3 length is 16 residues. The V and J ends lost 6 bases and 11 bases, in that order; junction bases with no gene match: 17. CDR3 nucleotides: TGTGCCAGCAGTTCGACTACCGGGACTAGCGGGTTGCGGGAGTACTTC. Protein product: CASSSTTGTSGLREYF.

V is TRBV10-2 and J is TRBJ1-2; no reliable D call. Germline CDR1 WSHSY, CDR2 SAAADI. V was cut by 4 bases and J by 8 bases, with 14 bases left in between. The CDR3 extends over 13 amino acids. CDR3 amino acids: CASSVSDPSGYTF. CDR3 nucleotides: TGCGCCAGCAGTGTTTCAGATCCTAGCGGCTACACCTTC.

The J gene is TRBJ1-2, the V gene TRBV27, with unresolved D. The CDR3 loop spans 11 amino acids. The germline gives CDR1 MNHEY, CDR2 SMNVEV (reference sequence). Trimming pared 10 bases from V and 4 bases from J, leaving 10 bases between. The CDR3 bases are TGTGCCACCCTAACCAGCTATGGCTACACCTTC. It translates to CATLTSYGYTF.

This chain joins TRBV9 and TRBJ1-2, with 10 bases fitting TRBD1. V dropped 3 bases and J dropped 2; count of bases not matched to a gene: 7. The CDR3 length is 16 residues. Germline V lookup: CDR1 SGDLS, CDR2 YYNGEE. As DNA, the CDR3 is TGTGCCAGCAGCGCTGGACGACAGGGGGCCAACTATGGCTACACCTTC. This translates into CASSAGRQGANYGYTF. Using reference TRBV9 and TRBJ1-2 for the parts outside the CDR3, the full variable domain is DSGVTQTPKHLITATGQRVTLRCSPRSGDLSVYWYQQSLDQGLQFLIQYYNGEERAKGNILERFSAQQFPDLHSELNLSSLELGDSALYFCASSAGRQGANYGYTFGSGTRLTVV.

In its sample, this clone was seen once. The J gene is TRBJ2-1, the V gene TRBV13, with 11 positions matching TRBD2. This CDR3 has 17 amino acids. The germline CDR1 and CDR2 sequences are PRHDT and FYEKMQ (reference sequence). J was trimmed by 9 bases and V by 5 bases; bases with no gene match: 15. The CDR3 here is CASSNLVEASGRFEQFF. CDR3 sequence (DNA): TGTGCCAGCAGCAACCTAGTGGAGGCTAGCGGGAGGTTTGAGCAGTTCTTC.

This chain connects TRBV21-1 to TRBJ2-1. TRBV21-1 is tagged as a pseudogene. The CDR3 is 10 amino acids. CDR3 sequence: CASGGNEQFF. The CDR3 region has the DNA TGTGCCAGCGGTGGCAATGAGCAGTTCTTC.

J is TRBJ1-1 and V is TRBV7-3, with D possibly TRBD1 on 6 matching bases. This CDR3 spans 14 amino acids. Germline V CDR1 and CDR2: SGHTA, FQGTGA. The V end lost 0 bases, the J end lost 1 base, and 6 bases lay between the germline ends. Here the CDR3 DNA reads TGTGCCAGCAGCTTAACAGGGGGGAACACTGAAGCTTTCTTT. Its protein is CASSLTGGNTEAFF.

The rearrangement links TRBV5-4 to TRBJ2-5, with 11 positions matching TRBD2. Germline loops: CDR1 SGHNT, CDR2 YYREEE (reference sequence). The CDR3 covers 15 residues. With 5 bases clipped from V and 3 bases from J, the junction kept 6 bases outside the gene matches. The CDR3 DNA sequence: TGTGCCAGCAGATACGGACTAGCGGGTAAAGAGACCCAGTACTTC. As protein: CASRYGLAGKETQYF.